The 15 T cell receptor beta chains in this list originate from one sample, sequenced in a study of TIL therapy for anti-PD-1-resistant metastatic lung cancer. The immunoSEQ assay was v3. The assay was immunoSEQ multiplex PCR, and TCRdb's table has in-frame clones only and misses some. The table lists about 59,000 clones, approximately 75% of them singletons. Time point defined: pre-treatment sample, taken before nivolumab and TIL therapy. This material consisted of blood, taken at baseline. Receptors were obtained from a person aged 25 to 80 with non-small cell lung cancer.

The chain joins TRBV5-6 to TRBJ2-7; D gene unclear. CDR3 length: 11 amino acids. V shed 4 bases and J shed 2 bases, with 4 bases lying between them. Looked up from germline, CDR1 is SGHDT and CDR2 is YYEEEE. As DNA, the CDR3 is TGTGCCAGCAGCGAACCCTACGAGCAGTACTTC. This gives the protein CASSEPYEQYF.

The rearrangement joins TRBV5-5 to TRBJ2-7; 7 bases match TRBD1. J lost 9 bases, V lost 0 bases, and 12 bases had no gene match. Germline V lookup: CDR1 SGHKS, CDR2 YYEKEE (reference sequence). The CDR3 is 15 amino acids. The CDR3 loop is CASSLGGQPKIGQYF. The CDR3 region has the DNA TGTGCCAGCAGCTTGGGGGGACAGCCTAAAATAGGGCAGTACTTC.

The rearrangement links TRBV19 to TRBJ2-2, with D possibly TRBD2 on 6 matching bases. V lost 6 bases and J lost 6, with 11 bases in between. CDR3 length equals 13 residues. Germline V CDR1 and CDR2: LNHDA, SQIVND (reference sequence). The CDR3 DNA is TGTGCCAGTAGGGACTACGGCGCCGGGGAGCTGTTTTTT. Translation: CASRDYGAGELFF.

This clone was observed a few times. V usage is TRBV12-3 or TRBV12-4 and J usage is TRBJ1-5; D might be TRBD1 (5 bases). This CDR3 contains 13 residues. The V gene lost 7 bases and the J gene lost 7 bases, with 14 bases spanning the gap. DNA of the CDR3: TGTGCCAGCACCGGAGGTGGGGGACAGCCCCAGCATTTT. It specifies CASTGGGGQPQHF.

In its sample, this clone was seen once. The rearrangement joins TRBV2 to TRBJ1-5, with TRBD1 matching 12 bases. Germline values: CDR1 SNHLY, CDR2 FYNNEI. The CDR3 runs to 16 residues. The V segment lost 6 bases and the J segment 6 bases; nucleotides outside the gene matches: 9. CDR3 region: CASSRDRGPTGQPQHF. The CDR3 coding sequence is TGTGCCAGCAGCCGGGACAGGGGGCCTACCGGTCAGCCCCAGCATTTT.

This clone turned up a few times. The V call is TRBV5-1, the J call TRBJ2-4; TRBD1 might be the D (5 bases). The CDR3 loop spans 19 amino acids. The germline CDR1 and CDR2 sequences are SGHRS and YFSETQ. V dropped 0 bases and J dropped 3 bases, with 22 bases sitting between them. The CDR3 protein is CASSLGGASDFSSKNIQYF. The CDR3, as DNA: TGCGCCAGCAGCTTGGGTGGGGCTTCGGATTTTTCTAGCAAAAACATTCAGTACTTC. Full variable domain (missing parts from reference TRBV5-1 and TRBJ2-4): KAGVTQTPRYLIKTRGQQVTLSCSPISGHRSVSWYQQTPGQGLQFLFEYFSETQRNKGNFPGRFSGRQFSNSRSEMNVSTLELGDSALYLCASSLGGASDFSSKNIQYFGAGTRLSVL.

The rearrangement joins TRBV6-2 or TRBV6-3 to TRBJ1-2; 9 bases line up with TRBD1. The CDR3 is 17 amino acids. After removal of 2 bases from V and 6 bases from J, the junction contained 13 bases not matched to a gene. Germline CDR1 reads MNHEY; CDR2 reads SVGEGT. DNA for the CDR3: TGTGCCAGCAGTTACCGGCATCCGGGACAGGGATCTGATGGCTACACCTTC. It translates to CASSYRHPGQGSDGYTF.

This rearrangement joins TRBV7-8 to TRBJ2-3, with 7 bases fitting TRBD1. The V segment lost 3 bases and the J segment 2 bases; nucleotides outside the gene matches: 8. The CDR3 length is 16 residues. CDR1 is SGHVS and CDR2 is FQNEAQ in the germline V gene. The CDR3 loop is CASSLGWDSHTDTQYF. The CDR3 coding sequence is TGTGCCAGCAGCTTGGGTTGGGACAGCCACACAGATACGCAGTATTTT.

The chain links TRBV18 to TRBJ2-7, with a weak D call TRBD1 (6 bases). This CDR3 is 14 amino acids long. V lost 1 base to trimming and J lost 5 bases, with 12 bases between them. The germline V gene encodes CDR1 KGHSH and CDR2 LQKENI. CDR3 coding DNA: TGTGCCAGCTCACCACACAGGGATAGCGACGAGCAGTACTTC. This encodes CASSPHRDSDEQYF.

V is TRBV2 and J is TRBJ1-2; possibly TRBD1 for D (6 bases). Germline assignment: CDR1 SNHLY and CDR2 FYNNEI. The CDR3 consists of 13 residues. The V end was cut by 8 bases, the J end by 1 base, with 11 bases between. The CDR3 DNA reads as TGTGCCAGCTTGGGGGGCATTAACTATGGCTACACCTTC. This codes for CASLGGINYGYTF.

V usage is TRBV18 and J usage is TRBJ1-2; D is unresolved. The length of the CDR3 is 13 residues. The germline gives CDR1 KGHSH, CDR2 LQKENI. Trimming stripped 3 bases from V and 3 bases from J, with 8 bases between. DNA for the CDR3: TGTGCCAGCTCACCGACCTGGGACTATGGCTACACCTTC. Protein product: CASSPTWDYGYTF.

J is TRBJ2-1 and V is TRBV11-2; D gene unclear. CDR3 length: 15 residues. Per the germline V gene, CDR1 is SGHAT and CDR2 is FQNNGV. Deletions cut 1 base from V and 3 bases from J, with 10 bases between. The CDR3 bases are TGTGCCAGCAGCTTAGTCGGCGCAAACTACAATGAGCAGTTCTTC. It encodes CASSLVGANYNEQFF.

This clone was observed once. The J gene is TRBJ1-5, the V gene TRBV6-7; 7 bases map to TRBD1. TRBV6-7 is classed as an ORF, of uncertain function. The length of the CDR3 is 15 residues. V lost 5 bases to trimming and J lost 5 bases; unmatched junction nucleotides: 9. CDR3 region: CASSAAGGCDQPQHF. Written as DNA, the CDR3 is TGTGCCAGCAGTGCTGCAGGGGGTTGCGATCAGCCCCAGCATTTT.

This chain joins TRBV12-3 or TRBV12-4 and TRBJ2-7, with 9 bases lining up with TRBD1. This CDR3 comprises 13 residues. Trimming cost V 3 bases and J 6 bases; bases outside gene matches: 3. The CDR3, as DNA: TGTGCCAGCAGTTTTGGACAGGGGATCGAGCAGTACTTC. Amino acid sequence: CASSFGQGIEQYF.

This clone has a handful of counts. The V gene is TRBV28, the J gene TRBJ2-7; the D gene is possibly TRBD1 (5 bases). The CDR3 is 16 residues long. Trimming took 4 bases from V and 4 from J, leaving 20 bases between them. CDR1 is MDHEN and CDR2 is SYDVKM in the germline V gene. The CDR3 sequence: CASSSHRWGQRYEQYF. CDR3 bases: TGTGCCAGCAGTTCCCATCGGTGGGGCCAGAGGTACGAGCAGTACTTC.